Following are 27 T cell receptor beta chains from one sample sequenced in a study of tumor-infiltrating lymphocytes in primary liver carcinoma. Researchers drew blood RNA from unsorted whole blood and extracted germline DNA as well. A constant-region primer primed TCR beta cDNA synthesis from 500 ng of total RNA. Construction of TCR beta libraries relied on three successive nested multiplex PCR rounds employing slightly modified ARM-PCR. TRBV1-TRBV30 forward primers and a C-beta reverse primer were used in the first two PCR rounds, which each ran for about 9 cycles. TCRdb reprocessed the multiplex PCR reads with MiXCR, giving one entry per CDR3 protein. This table has 300,000 to 400,000 distinct CDR3 sequences, around three fifths appearing once. Material: peripheral blood. The receptors here all came from a man aged 35-49 years with primary liver carcinoma and hepatitis B virus infection.

Turning to this clonotype: A much larger clone lies one base from this, so it may be a read error. The chain links TRBV5-1 to TRBJ2-7; TRBD2 agrees at 7 bases. This CDR3 is built from 16 residues. Germline-derived CDR1 and CDR2 are SGHRS and YFSETQ. The CDR3 nucleotides read TGCGCCAGCAGTACCTCCGGCGGGAGCGTGCGCAACGAGCGGTACTTC. This translates into CASSTSGGSVRNERYF.

Concerning this clonotype: A single base separates this from a much larger clone, so it may be a read error. V and J are TRBV6-6 and TRBJ2-1; TRBD1 is a possible D gene (7 bases). The germline CDR1 and CDR2 sequences are MNHNY and SVGAGI (reference sequence). The CDR3 runs to 13 residues. V was cut by 10 bases and J by 10 bases, with 20 bases left in between. CDR3 DNA sequence: TGTGCCAACACCACAGGGGACTCCCGGGAGCAGTTCTTC. As protein: CANTTGDSREQFF.

In the case of this clonotype: A junction end diverges from the germline sequence, so it may reflect a read error. This sequence joins TRBV11-1 and TRBJ2-3; D unclear. This CDR3 contains 14 residues. Germline V gene data show CDR1 as SGHAT and CDR2 as FQDESV (reference sequence). This CDR3 is CASSPARGIDTQYF. The CDR3 DNA reads TGTGCCAGCAGCCCGGCCCGAGGCATAGATACCCAGTATTTT.

This clonotype has more than one count but fewer than ten. One end of the junction fails to match germline, which may point to a read error. The V and J genes are TRBV4-1 and TRBJ1-5, with TRBD1 identical over 7 bases. CDR1 and CDR2 from the germline V gene are MGHRA and YSYEKL. The CDR3 covers 16 residues. The CDR3 sequence is CVSSQDTRQGLRPQHF. The CDR3 nucleotides read TGCGTCAGCAGCCAAGATACGAGACAGGGACTTCGGCCCCAGCATTTT.

In this sample, this clonotype turned up a few times. The genes are TRBV5-1 and TRBJ2-3, with 15 bases identical to TRBD2. The CDR3 totals 18 residues. V trimming: 4 bases; J trimming: 0 bases; junction bases outside the gene matches: 6. Germline V gives CDR1 SGHRS, CDR2 YFSETQ. The CDR3, as DNA: TGCGCCAGCAGCGTGGGACTAGCGGGAGGTTCGAGCACAGATACGCAGTATTTT. Its protein is CASSVGLAGGSSTDTQYF.

Remarks on this clonotype: This may be a read error, as it is one base from a much larger clone. The chain links TRBV5-5 to TRBJ1-4; D not certain. The CDR3 has 13 amino acids. Germline V gene sequence: CDR1 SGHKS, CDR2 YYEKEE (reference sequence). V lost 6 bases to trimming and J lost 4 bases, with 10 bases between them. The CDR3 spells CASNKDLNEKLFF. The CDR3 bases are TGTGCCAGCAACAAGGACCTTAATGAAAAACTGTTTTTT.

This clonotype was recorded at least ten times. V gene TRBV11-2 combines with J gene TRBJ2-1; 10 bases map to TRBD2. Germline CDR1 is SGHAT and CDR2 is FQNNGV. V shed 3 bases, J shed 6 bases, and the junction held 11 bases outside the gene matches. There are 17 residues in the CDR3. The CDR3 is CASSFGGSGRSSNEQFF. CDR3 DNA sequence: TGTGCCAGCAGCTTTGGGGGTAGCGGGAGGTCAAGCAATGAGCAGTTCTTC.

A note on this clonotype: The CDR3 ends on some other residue instead of the conserved phenylalanine or tryptophan, so this is likely a read error. The CDR3 reads CAISESLGGYSTDTQYC. The CDR3 nucleotides read TGTGCCATCAGTGAGTCGCTCGGGGGGTATAGCACAGATACGCAGTATTGT. The V gene is TRBV10-3, the J gene TRBJ2-3; 7 bases map to TRBD2. The CDR3 runs to 17 residues. J was trimmed by 0 bases and V by 0 bases; bases with no gene match: 6. Germline V CDR1 and CDR2: ENHRY, SYGVKD.

The chain uses TRBV12-3 or TRBV12-4 and TRBJ1-5, with D unresolved. Trimming stripped 8 bases from V and 2 bases from J, with 10 bases between. The CDR3 is made up of 13 amino acids. The CDR3 region has the DNA TGTGCCAGCGCCTCAACGCGCAATCAGCCCCAGCATTTT. Its protein is CASASTRNQPQHF.

To note about this clonotype: The conserved closing phenylalanine or tryptophan is absent in this CDR3, likely reflecting a read error. This chain uses TRBV30 with TRBJ1-6; D remains unclear. From germline, CDR1 is GTSNPN and CDR2 SVGIG (reference sequence). Trimming removed 0 bases at V and 6 bases at J, with 9 bases between. The CDR3 totals 14 residues. CDR3 coding DNA: TGTGCCTGGAGTGTACGGGGAGGTAATTCACCCCTCCACCTT. This gives the protein CAWSVRGGNSPLHL.

On this clonotype: The conserved phenylalanine or tryptophan is not found at the CDR3 terminus, so this likely reflects a read error. The chain links TRBV11-2 to TRBJ2-1; 7 bases fit TRBD2. The CDR3 spans 18 residues. CDR1 is SGHAT and CDR2 is FQNNGV in the germline V gene. CDR3 in amino acids: CASSLDSVGLGDYKEQFS. The CDR3 coding sequence is TGTGCCAGCAGCTTAGATTCGGTCGGATTGGGGGACTACAAAGAGCAGTTCTCC.

This clonotype was seen only a few times. At one of its ends the junction is not consistent with the germline gene, which may arise from a read error. The rearrangement uses TRBV11-2 and TRBJ2-7; maybe TRBD2 (6 bases). Germline V lookup: CDR1 SGHAT, CDR2 FQNNGV. The CDR3 loop spans 15 amino acids. CDR3 bases: TGTGCCAGTAGCTTATGCCTAGCGATCTCCTACGAGCAGTACTTC. Translating gives CASSLCLAISYEQYF.

A note on this clonotype: A read error may explain this, as a much larger clone is one base away. This chain links TRBV6-2 or TRBV6-3 with TRBJ1-5, with D perhaps matching TRBD1 (5 bases). Looked up from germline, CDR1 is MNHEY and CDR2 is SVGEGT. V was clipped by 6 bases and J by 1 base, with 13 bases between them. CDR3 length equals 15 residues. CDR3 protein: CASRKQVRSNQPQHF. CDR3 nucleotide sequence: TGTGCCAGCAGAAAACAGGTGAGGAGCAATCAGCCCCAGCATTTT.

On this clonotype itself: The CDR3 does not close with the conserved phenylalanine or tryptophan, likely indicating a read error. The chain combines TRBV11-2 with TRBJ2-7, with 9 bases fitting TRBD2. CDR1 SGHAT and CDR2 FQNNGV come from the germline V gene. The CDR3 consists of 15 residues. The CDR3 region is CATSRLAGLSYEQYI. In DNA form, the CDR3 reads TGTGCCACCAGCCGTCTAGCGGGGCTTTCCTACGAGCAGTACATC.

Of note for this clonotype: The germline gene is not matched at one end of the junction; a read error may be the cause. The rearrangement uses TRBV4-1 and TRBJ1-2, with D uncertain. This CDR3 is built from 15 residues. The germline V gene encodes CDR1 MGHRA and CDR2 YSYEKL. CDR3 in DNA: TGCGCCAGCAACCAAGGTGAGTTAGCTAACTATGGCTACACCTTC. Residues: CASNQGELANYGYTF.

The rearrangement joins TRBV6-1 to TRBJ1-4, with D tentatively TRBD1 (5 bases). Germline CDR1 reads MNHNS; CDR2 reads SASEGT. Between the trimmed V and J ends, which lost 1 base and 7 bases, there was a span of 16 bases. This CDR3 spans 16 amino acids. This chain's CDR3 is CASSEGRENGGEKLFF. The CDR3, as DNA: TGTGCCAGCAGTGAAGGAAGGGAAAACGGGGGTGAAAAACTGTTTTTT.

Points on this clonotype: The conserved final phenylalanine or tryptophan is absent from the CDR3, which likely points to a read error. The J gene is TRBJ2-1, the V gene TRBV11-1; D remains unclear. The V end was cut by 9 bases, the J end by 7 bases, with 22 bases between. This CDR3 has 15 residues. Germline loops: CDR1 SGHAT, CDR2 FQDESV (reference sequence). The CDR3 nucleotides are TGTGCCAGAAGCCCCCTGCCGACGATGGGAAATGAGCAGTTCCTC. Translation gives CARSPLPTMGNEQFL.

In regard to this clonotype: The junction and the germline gene differ at one end; a read error may be behind it. The chain recombines TRBV11-2 with TRBJ2-2; perhaps TRBD1 as D (7 bases). CDR3 length equals 15 residues. Germline CDR1 SGHAT, CDR2 FQNNGV. The CDR3 sequence: CASSPQGVDTGGLFF. The CDR3 DNA reads TGTGCCAGCAGCCCTCAGGGGGTTGACACCGGGGGGCTGTTTTTT.

Worth noting for this clonotype: At one of its ends the junction is not consistent with the germline gene, which may arise from a read error. The chain links TRBV29-1 to TRBJ2-1; 7 bases line up with TRBD2. The germline V gene has CDR1 SQVTM and CDR2 ANQGSEA. The CDR3 contains 12 residues. The CDR3 DNA reads as TGCATCGTAGGCGCGGGAGACCACGAGGAGTCCTTC. Residues: CIVGAGDHEESF.

Turning to this clonotype: A read error may account for a junction end that differs from germline. The CDR3 DNA reads TGCAACAGCATCGGGGTCTACCAAGAGGCCCAGTACTTC. Amino acids: CNSIGVYQEAQYF. This chain joins TRBV29-1 and TRBJ2-5; a weak D match, TRBD2 (5 bases). The germline V gene encodes CDR1 SQVTM and CDR2 ANQGSEA. CDR3 size: 13 residues.

About this clonotype itself: A much larger clonotype is one base distant, so this may be a read error. The V and J genes are TRBV5-1 and TRBJ2-1; no clear D. Germline V gene data show CDR1 as SGHRS and CDR2 as YFSETQ. CDR3 length: 14 residues. Trimming removed 4 bases at V and 2 bases at J, with 10 bases between. The CDR3 reads CASSLASPYNEQFF. CDR3 coding DNA: TGCGCCAGCAGCCTTGCCAGCCCCTACAATGAGCAGTTCTTC. Drawing the rest from reference TRBV5-1 and TRBJ2-1, the complete variable domain is KAGVTQTPRYLIKTRGQQVTLSCSPISGHRSVSWYQQTPGQGLQFLFEYFSETQRNKGNFPGRFSGRQFSNSRSEMNVSTLELGDSALYLCASSLASPYNEQFFGPGTRLTVL.

Many counts were recorded for this clonotype. This rearrangement joins TRBV4-1 to TRBJ2-3, with 9 bases lining up with TRBD2. CDR1 MGHRA and CDR2 YSYEKL come from the germline V gene. The CDR3 consists of 16 residues. Trimming removed 2 bases from V and 1 base from J; junction bases left unmatched: 4. The CDR3 nucleotides are TGCGCCAGCAGCCAATTAGCGGGAGCGGGCACAGATACGCAGTATTTT. Translated, it gives CASSQLAGAGTDTQYF.

The CDR3 sequence is CASSFLGNTGELFF. CDR3 bases: TGTGCCAGCAGCTTTCTGGGGAACACCGGGGAGCTGTTTTTT. The gene calls are TRBV7-3 and TRBJ2-2; no reliable D call. CDR1 SGHTA and CDR2 FQGTGA come from the germline V gene. This CDR3 has 14 amino acids. The V end lost 3 bases, the J end lost 1 base, and 6 bases lay between the germline ends.

Details on this clonotype: Being one base from a much bigger clone, this may be a read error. The chain is built from TRBV4-2 and TRBJ1-6; D is perhaps TRBD1 (6 bases). The germline CDR1 and CDR2 sequences are LGHNA and YNFKEQ. The CDR3 is made up of 16 amino acids. CDR3 in amino acids: CASSQDTGGNNSSLHF. The CDR3 DNA reads TGTGCCAGCAGCCAAGATACCGGGGGCAATAATTCATCCCTCCACTTT.

This clonotype was counted many times. The V gene is TRBV11-2, the J gene TRBJ2-1; D may match TRBD1 or TRBD2 (5 bases each). There are 14 residues in the CDR3. Deletions cut 4 bases from V and 5 bases from J, with 12 bases between. Germline values: CDR1 SGHAT, CDR2 FQNNGV. CDR3 bases: TGTGCCAGCAGCTATGGGACGGACCACAATGAGCAGTTCTTC. Its protein is CASSYGTDHNEQFF.

Comments on this clonotype: This clone may be a read error of a much larger clone one base away. The chain employs TRBV12-3 or TRBV12-4 and TRBJ2-7; 9 bases align to TRBD1. This CDR3 is 16 amino acids long. The CDR3 protein is CDSSARDRVPNYEQYF. The CDR3 nucleotides are TGTGACAGCAGTGCCCGGGACAGGGTCCCAAATTACGAGCAGTACTTC.

Turning to this clonotype: Possible read error: a much larger clone is one base away. This chain links TRBV5-1 with TRBJ2-5; 10 bases are a match to TRBD2. This CDR3 region has 14 residues. CDR1 is SGHRS, CDR2 YFSETQ, per germline. The CDR3 reads CASSLAGAQETHYF. The CDR3 DNA reads as TGCGCCAGCAGCCTAGCGGGAGCTCAAGAGACCCATTACTTC.